This TCR beta chain emerged from a study of blood T cell repertoires in COVID-19. This table comes from immunoSEQ multiplex PCR, and its TCRdb copy is limited to in-frame clones, with some not included. The table lists roughly 190,000 clones, approximately 85% of them singletons. Everyone who took part was 18 to 89 years old, and they came from over 20 US areas. Sequencing used PBMCs or T cells enriched from blood (not recorded which). The TCR comes from a man aged 35 to 55 who had recovered from COVID-19.

CDR3 coding DNA: TGTGCCACCAGTGACACTAGCGGGAGCGATCCCTCCTACAATGAGCAGTTCTTC. Its translation: CATSDTSGSDPSYNEQFF. The V call is TRBV24-1, the J call TRBJ2-1; 11 bases are shared with TRBD2. The V gene's germline CDR1 is KGHDR and CDR2 SFDVKD. The V segment lost 4 bases and the J segment 0 bases; nucleotides outside the gene matches: 7. The CDR3 sequence is 18 residues long.